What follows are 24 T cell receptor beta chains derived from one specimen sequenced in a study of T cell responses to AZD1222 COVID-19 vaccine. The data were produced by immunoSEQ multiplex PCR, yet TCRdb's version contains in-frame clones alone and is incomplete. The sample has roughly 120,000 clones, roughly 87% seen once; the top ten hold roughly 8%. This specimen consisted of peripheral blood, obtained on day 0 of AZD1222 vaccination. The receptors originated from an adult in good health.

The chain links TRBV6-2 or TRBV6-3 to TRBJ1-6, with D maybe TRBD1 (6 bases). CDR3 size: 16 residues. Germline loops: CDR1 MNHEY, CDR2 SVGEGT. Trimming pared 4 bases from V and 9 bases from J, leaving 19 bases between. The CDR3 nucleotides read TGTGCCAGCAGTTTATCGACAGGCGCCGGCTCTTCACCCCTCCACTTT. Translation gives CASSLSTGAGSSPLHF.

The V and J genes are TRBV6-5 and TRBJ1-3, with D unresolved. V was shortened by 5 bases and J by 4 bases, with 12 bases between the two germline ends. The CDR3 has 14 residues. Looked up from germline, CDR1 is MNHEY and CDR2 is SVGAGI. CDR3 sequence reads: CASSPNPGGNTIYF. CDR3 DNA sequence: TGTGCCAGCAGTCCCAATCCGGGGGGAAACACCATATATTTT.

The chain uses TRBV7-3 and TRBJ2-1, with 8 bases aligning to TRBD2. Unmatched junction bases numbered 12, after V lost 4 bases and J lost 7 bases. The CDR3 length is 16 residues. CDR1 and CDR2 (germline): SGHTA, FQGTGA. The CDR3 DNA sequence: TGTGCCAGCAGCTCCCGACGGAGCGGGGGAATGAATGAGCAGTTCTTC. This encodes CASSSRRSGGMNEQFF.

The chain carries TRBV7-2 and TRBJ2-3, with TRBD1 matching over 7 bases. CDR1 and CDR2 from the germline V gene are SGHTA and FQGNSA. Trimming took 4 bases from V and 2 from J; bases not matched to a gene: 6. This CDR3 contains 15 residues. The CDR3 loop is CASSSRQGNTDTQYF. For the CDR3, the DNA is TGTGCCAGCAGCTCAAGACAGGGTAACACAGATACGCAGTATTTT.

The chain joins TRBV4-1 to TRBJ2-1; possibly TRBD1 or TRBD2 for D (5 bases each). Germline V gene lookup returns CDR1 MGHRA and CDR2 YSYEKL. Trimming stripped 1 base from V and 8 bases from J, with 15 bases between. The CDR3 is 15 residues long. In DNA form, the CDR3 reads TGCGCCAGCAGCCAAGTGGGGGAGAGGTTTGATGAGCAGTTCTTC. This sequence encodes CASSQVGERFDEQFF.

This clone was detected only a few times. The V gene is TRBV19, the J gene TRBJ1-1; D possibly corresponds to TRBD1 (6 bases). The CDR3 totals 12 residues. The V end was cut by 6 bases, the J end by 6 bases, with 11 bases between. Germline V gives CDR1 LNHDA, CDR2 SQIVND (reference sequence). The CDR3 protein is CASRAGGAEAFF. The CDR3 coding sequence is TGTGCCAGTAGGGCGGGGGGCGCTGAAGCTTTCTTT.

CDR3 in DNA: TGTGCCAGCAGCTTTGGGCGGGGTAGAGATGAAAAACTGTTTTTT. As protein: CASSFGRGRDEKLFF. The chain is built from TRBV13 and TRBJ1-4; the D is unclear. The germline gives CDR1 PRHDT, CDR2 FYEKMQ (reference sequence). This CDR3 is 15 amino acids long. The V end was cut by 3 bases, the J end by 6 bases, with 14 bases between.

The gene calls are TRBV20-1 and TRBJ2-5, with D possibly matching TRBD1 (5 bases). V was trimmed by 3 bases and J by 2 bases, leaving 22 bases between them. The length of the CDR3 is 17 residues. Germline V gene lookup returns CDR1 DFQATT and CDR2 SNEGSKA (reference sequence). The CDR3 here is CSASVSGNSLFQETQYF. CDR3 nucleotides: TGCAGTGCTAGTGTTTCAGGGAACTCCCTTTTTCAAGAGACCCAGTACTTC.

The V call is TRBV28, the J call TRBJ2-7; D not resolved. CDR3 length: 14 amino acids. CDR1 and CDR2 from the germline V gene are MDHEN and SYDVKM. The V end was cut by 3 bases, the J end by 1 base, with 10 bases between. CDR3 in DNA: TGTGCCAGCAGTTTCGACATTCCTTCCTACGAGCAGTACTTC. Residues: CASSFDIPSYEQYF. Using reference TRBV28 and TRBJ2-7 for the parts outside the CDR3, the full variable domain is DVKVTQSSRYLVKRTGEKVFLECVQDMDHENMFWYRQDPGLGLRLIYFSYDVKMKEKGDIPEGYSVSREKKERFSLILESASTNQTSMYLCASSFDIPSYEQYFGPGTRLTVT.

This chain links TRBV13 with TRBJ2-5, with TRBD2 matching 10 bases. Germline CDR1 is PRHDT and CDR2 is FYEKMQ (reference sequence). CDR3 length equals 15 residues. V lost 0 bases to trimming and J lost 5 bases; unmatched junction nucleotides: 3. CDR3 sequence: CASSLGLAGLETQYF. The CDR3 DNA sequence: TGTGCCAGCAGCTTAGGACTAGCGGGATTGGAGACCCAGTACTTC.

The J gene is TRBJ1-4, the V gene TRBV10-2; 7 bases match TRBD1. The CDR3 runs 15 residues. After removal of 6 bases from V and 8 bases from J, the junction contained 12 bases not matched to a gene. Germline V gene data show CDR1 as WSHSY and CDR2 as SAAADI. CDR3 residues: CASSRGQVLMEKLFF. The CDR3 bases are TGCGCCAGCAGCCGTGGACAGGTCCTTATGGAAAAACTGTTTTTT.

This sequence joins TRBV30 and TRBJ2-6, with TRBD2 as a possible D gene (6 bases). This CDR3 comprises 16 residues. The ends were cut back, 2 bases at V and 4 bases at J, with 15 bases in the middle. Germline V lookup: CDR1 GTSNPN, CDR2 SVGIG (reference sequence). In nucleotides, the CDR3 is TGTGCCTGGAGTCCCCCGGGGGAAACCGGGGCCAACGTCCTGACTTTC. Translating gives CAWSPPGETGANVLTF.

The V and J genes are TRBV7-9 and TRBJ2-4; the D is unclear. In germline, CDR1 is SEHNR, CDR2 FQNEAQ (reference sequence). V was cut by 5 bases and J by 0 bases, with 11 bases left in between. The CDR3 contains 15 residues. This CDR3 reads CASSPPGLAKNIQYF. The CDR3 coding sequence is TGTGCCAGCAGCCCCCCAGGCTTAGCCAAAAACATTCAGTACTTC. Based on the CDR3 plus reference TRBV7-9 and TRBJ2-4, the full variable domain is DTGVSQNPRHKITKRGQNVTFRCDPISEHNRLYWYRQTLGQGPEFLTYFQNEAQLEKSRLLSDRFSAERPKGSFSTLEIQRTEQGDSAMYLCASSPPGLAKNIQYFGAGTRLSVL.

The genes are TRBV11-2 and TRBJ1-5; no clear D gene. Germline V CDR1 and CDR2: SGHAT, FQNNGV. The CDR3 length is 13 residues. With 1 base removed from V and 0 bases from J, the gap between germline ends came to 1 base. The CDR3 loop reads CASSLVSNQPQHF. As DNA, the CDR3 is TGTGCCAGCAGCTTAGTTAGCAATCAGCCCCAGCATTTT.

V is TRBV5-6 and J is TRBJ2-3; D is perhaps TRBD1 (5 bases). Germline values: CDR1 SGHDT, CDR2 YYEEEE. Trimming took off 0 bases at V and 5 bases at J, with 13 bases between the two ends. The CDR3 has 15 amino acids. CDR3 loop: CASSLASERGDTQYF. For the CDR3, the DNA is TGTGCCAGCAGCTTGGCCAGTGAAAGGGGAGATACGCAGTATTTT. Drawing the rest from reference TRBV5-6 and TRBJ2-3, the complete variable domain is DAGVTQSPTHLIKTRGQQVTLRCSPKSGHDTVSWYQQALGQGPQFIFQYYEEEERQRGNFPDRFSGHQFPNYSSELNVNALLLGDSALYLCASSLASERGDTQYFGPGTRLTVL.

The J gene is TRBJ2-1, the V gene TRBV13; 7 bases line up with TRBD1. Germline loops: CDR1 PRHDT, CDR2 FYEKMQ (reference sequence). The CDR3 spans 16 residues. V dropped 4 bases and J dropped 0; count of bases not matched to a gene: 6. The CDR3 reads CASSSPDRSSYNEQFF. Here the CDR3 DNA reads TGTGCCAGCAGCTCACCGGACAGGAGCTCCTACAATGAGCAGTTCTTC.

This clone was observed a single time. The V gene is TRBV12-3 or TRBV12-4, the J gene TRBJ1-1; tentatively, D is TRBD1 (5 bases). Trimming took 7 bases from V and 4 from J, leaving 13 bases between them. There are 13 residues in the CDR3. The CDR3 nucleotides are TGTGCCAGCAAGCAAACGGGGCCCACTGAAGCTTTCTTT. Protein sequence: CASKQTGPTEAFF.

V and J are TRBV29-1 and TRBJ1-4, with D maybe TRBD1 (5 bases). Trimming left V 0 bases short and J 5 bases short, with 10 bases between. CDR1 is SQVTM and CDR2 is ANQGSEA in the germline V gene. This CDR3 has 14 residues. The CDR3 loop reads CSVEDGDLNEKLFF. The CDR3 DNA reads TGCAGCGTTGAAGATGGGGACCTAAATGAAAAACTGTTTTTT.

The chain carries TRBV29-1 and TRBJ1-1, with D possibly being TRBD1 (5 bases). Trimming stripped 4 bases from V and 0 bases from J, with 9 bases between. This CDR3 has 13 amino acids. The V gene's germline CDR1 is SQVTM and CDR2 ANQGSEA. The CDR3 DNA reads TGCAGCGTTGGGGGGGTTCTGAACACTGAAGCTTTCTTT. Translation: CSVGGVLNTEAFF.

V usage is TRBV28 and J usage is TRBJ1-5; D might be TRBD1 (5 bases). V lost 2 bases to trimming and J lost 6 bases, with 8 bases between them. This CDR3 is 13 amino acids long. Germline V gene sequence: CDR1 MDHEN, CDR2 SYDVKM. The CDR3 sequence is CASSLLRAQPQHF. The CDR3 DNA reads TGTGCCAGCAGTTTACTCAGGGCTCAGCCCCAGCATTTT.

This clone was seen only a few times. DNA of the CDR3: TGTGCCAGCAGTCCCCGTGAGGGTGAAAAACTGTTTTTT. It encodes CASSPREGEKLFF. This chain links TRBV27 with TRBJ1-4; D gene uncertain. Germline values: CDR1 MNHEY, CDR2 SMNVEV (reference sequence). The CDR3 loop spans 13 amino acids. V was clipped by 5 bases and J by 7 bases, with 11 bases between them.

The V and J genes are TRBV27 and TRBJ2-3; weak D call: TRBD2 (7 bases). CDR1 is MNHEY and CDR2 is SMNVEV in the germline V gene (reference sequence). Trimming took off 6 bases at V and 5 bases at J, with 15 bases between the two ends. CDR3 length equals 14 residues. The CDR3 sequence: CASSESGGLDTQYF. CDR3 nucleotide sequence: TGTGCCAGCAGCGAATCGGGGGGCCTAGATACGCAGTATTTT.

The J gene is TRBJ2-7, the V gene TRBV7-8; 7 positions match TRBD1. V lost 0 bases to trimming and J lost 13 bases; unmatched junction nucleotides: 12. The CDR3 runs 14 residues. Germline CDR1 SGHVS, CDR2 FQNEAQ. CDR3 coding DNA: TGTGCCAGCAGCTTAGCGGGACAGCTAGGTGAGCGATACTTC. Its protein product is CASSLAGQLGERYF.

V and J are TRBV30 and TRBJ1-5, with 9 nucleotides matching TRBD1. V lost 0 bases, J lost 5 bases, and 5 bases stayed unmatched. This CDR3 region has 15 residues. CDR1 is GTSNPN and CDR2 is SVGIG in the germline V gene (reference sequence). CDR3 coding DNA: TGTGCCTGGAGTGTAGGGACAGGGTCGGATCAGCCCCAGCATTTT. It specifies CAWSVGTGSDQPQHF. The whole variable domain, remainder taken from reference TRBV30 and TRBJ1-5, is SQTIHQWPATLVQPVGSPLSLECTVEGTSNPNLYWYRQAAGRGLQLLFYSVGIGQISSEVPQNLSASRPQDRQFILSSKKLLLSDSGFYLCAWSVGTGSDQPQHFGDGTRLSIL.